These 23 T cell receptor beta chains share one sample of origin, sequenced in a study of blood T cell repertoires in COVID-19. Generated by immunoSEQ multiplex PCR, the TCRdb table keeps only in-frame clones and is missing some. This table has about 200,000 clones, roughly four fifths appearing once. The specimen sequenced was PBMCs or T cells enriched from blood (not recorded which). These receptors were obtained from a man aged 35-49 years who had recovered from COVID-19.

The V call is TRBV27, the J call TRBJ1-6, with 8 nucleotides matching TRBD1. Germline CDR1 and CDR2: MNHEY and SMNVEV (reference sequence). V shed 5 bases and J 6 bases; nucleotides not matched to a gene: 3. There are 14 residues in the CDR3. The CDR3 loop is CASSQQGVNSPLHF. The CDR3, as DNA: TGTGCCAGCAGTCAACAGGGGGTTAATTCACCCCTCCACTTT.

This rearrangement joins TRBV5-4 to TRBJ1-3; maybe TRBD1 (6 bases). The germline V and J ends were trimmed by 4 bases and 1 base, with 9 bases remaining between them. CDR1 SGHNT and CDR2 YYREEE come from the germline V gene (reference sequence). The CDR3 consists of 14 residues. The CDR3: CASSPGVSGNTIYF. The CDR3 DNA sequence: TGTGCCAGCAGCCCAGGGGTGTCTGGAAACACCATATATTTT.

This clone showed up just a few times. J is TRBJ2-7 and V is TRBV19; 9 bases match TRBD1. Looked up from germline, CDR1 is LNHDA and CDR2 is SQIVND (reference sequence). Losses at the gene ends were 2 bases for V and 1 base for J; bases not matched to a gene: 6. The length of the CDR3 is 16 residues. The CDR3 region is CASSIFLGQGSYEQYF. CDR3 in DNA: TGTGCCAGTAGTATATTTTTGGGACAGGGATCCTACGAGCAGTACTTC.

The V call is TRBV5-8, the J call TRBJ1-2; TRBD1 agrees at 9 bases. CDR3 length: 18 amino acids. The trim removed 4 bases at V and 4 bases at J, leaving 17 bases unmatched. Germline assignment: CDR1 SGHTS and CDR2 YDEGEE. The CDR3 sequence is CASSPAGNNRGQFYGYTF. The CDR3 DNA reads TGTGCCAGCAGCCCAGCGGGGAATAACAGGGGGCAATTCTATGGCTACACCTTC. The whole variable domain, filled in from reference TRBV5-8 and TRBJ1-2, reads EAGVTQSPTHLIKTRGQQATLRCSPISGHTSVYWYQQALGLGLQFLLWYDEGEERNRGNFPPRFSGRQFPNYSSELNVNALELEDSALYLCASSPAGNNRGQFYGYTFGSGTRLTVV.

V is TRBV12-3 or TRBV12-4 and J is TRBJ1-2; D perhaps matches TRBD1 (5 bases). CDR3 length: 13 amino acids. V was pared by 6 bases and J by 4 bases, with 12 bases between. CDR3 nucleotide sequence: TGTGCCAGCAGATTGGACACGATCTATGGCTACACCTTC. This codes for CASRLDTIYGYTF.

In DNA form, the CDR3 reads TGTGCCAGCAGCCCGCCCGGGGACAGGGAAGCTTTCTTT. It is translated as CASSPPGDREAFF. The chain is built from TRBV9 and TRBJ1-1; 8 bases map to TRBD1. The CDR3 is made up of 13 amino acids. Germline CDR1 is SGDLS and CDR2 is YYNGEE. V lost 4 bases and J lost 8; bases outside the gene matches: 7.

This clone was picked up a small number of times. This chain links TRBV7-9 with TRBJ2-1, with 11 bases aligning to TRBD1. This CDR3 has 19 residues. Trimming removed 5 bases from V and 0 bases from J; junction bases left unmatched: 12. In germline, CDR1 is SEHNR, CDR2 FQNEAQ (reference sequence). CDR3 in amino acids: CASSGTGTGGESSYNEQFF. The CDR3 DNA follows: TGTGCCAGCAGCGGGACCGGGACAGGGGGGGAAAGCTCCTACAATGAGCAGTTCTTC.

V is TRBV27 and J is TRBJ2-7, with 12 bases lining up with TRBD2. Unmatched junction bases numbered 4, after V lost 0 bases and J lost 4 bases. The CDR3 is made up of 16 amino acids. Per germline, CDR1 MNHEY and CDR2 SMNVEV (reference sequence). This CDR3 reads CASSLSLAGGNYEQYF. In DNA, the CDR3 is TGTGCCAGCAGTTTATCCCTAGCGGGGGGGAATTACGAGCAGTACTTC.

In nucleotides, the CDR3 is TGTGCCAGCAGCCATAGACAGGCGCATATGAACACTGAAGCTTTCTTT. This codes for CASSHRQAHMNTEAFF. The chain recombines TRBV6-6 with TRBJ1-1, with D possibly matching TRBD1 (6 bases). Germline V CDR1 and CDR2: MNHNY, SVGAGI (reference sequence). This CDR3 spans 16 amino acids. V was clipped by 6 bases and J by 0 bases, with 17 bases between them.

The V and J genes are TRBV10-3 and TRBJ1-2; 7 nucleotides line up with TRBD1. The CDR3 is made up of 16 amino acids. Trimming at V came to 3 bases and at J to 1 base, leaving 8 bases not matched to a gene. CDR1 is ENHRY and CDR2 is SYGVKD in the germline V gene. Here the CDR3 reads CAISDKVAGGNYGYTF. The DNA of the CDR3 is TGTGCCATCAGTGATAAAGTGGCAGGGGGTAACTATGGCTACACCTTC.

V gene TRBV6-5 combines with J gene TRBJ2-2; D is ambiguous. With 6 bases removed from V and 0 bases from J, the gap between germline ends came to 8 bases. The V gene's germline CDR1 is MNHEY and CDR2 SVGAGI. The CDR3 extends over 14 amino acids. The CDR3 DNA is TGTGCCAGCAGCCACTCCGCGAACACCGGGGAGCTGTTTTTT. This translates into CASSHSANTGELFF.

This clone was seen once. The genes are TRBV5-1 and TRBJ2-2, with D perhaps TRBD1 (5 bases). Germline CDR1 reads SGHRS; CDR2 reads YFSETQ. The CDR3 spans 16 residues. Trimming stripped 2 bases from V and 2 bases from J, with 13 bases between. Here the CDR3 reads CASSFTKGRNTGELFF. CDR3 in DNA: TGCGCCAGCAGCTTCACCAAGGGGCGAAACACCGGGGAGCTGTTTTTT.

This clone occurred once. The rearrangement links TRBV6-2 or TRBV6-3 to TRBJ1-2, with D possibly TRBD1 on 5 matching bases. There are 13 residues in the CDR3. The V gene's germline CDR1 is MNHEY and CDR2 SVGEGT. The V gene lost 3 bases and the J gene lost 6 bases, with 11 bases spanning the gap. CDR3 sequence: CASSYLGADGYTF. For the CDR3, the DNA is TGTGCCAGCAGTTATCTAGGGGCGGATGGCTACACCTTC.

The rearrangement links TRBV28 to TRBJ2-5, with 7 bases aligning to TRBD1. The trim removed 3 bases at V and 2 bases at J, leaving 9 bases unmatched. The CDR3 totals 16 residues. From germline, CDR1 is MDHEN and CDR2 SYDVKM. CDR3 residues: CASSLGSRGWQETQYF. The DNA for the CDR3 is TGTGCCAGCAGTTTGGGGTCCAGGGGGTGGCAAGAGACCCAGTACTTC.

This sequence joins TRBV4-3 and TRBJ2-3, with TRBD1 matching over 8 bases. The J segment lost 4 bases and the V segment lost 2 bases, leaving 5 bases of the junction unmatched. Germline-derived CDR1 and CDR2 are LGHNA and YSLEER. The CDR3 runs 15 residues. The chain's CDR3 is CASSQNQGAADTQYF. The CDR3 bases are TGCGCCAGCAGCCAAAACCAGGGGGCGGCAGATACGCAGTATTTT.

The chain uses TRBV28 and TRBJ1-5; TRBD1 matches at 7 bases. V gave up 3 bases and J gave up 4 bases; unmatched junction bases: 6. Germline values: CDR1 MDHEN, CDR2 SYDVKM. The CDR3 length is 15 residues. In DNA, the CDR3 is TGTGCCAGCAGTTTTTCAGGGGGTAGAAATCAGCCCCAGCATTTT. This gives the protein CASSFSGGRNQPQHF.

V usage is TRBV9 and J usage is TRBJ2-3; D may be TRBD2 (5 bases). The ends were cut back, 5 bases at V and 3 bases at J, with 13 bases in the middle. The CDR3 extends over 14 amino acids. The germline V gene encodes CDR1 SGDLS and CDR2 YYNGEE. This chain's CDR3 is CASSHGVRTDTQYF. CDR3 sequence (DNA): TGTGCCAGCAGTCACGGGGTAAGGACAGATACGCAGTATTTT.

CDR3 sequence: CASSLGQRGADEQFF. The CDR3 DNA is TGTGCCAGCAGCTTGGGCCAGCGGGGGGCGGATGAGCAGTTCTTC. The chain has TRBV5-6 and TRBJ2-1; 9 nucleotides line up with TRBD2. This CDR3 contains 15 residues. The germline CDR1 and CDR2 sequences are SGHDT and YYEEEE. After removal of 0 bases from V and 8 bases from J, the junction contained 6 bases not matched to a gene.

This sequence joins TRBV29-1 and TRBJ1-5; D is unclear. The V end was cut by 5 bases, the J end by 1 base, with 6 bases between. The CDR3 has 12 residues. Germline V CDR1 and CDR2: SQVTM, ANQGSEA. The CDR3 is CSVQESNQPQHF. The CDR3 bases are TGCAGCGTTCAGGAAAGCAATCAGCCCCAGCATTTT.

The rearrangement joins TRBV5-6 to TRBJ2-7, with a tentative D call TRBD2 (5 bases). The germline V gene has CDR1 SGHDT and CDR2 YYEEEE. CDR3 length: 14 amino acids. V lost 0 bases and J lost 3, with 10 bases in between. CDR3 sequence reads: CASSLGLLGYEQYF. CDR3 nucleotide sequence: TGTGCCAGCAGCTTGGGACTACTTGGCTACGAGCAGTACTTC.

The V gene is TRBV5-4, the J gene TRBJ1-2; D not certain. The CDR3 covers 15 residues. Per the germline V gene, CDR1 is SGHNT and CDR2 is YYREEE (reference sequence). Trimming took 0 bases from V and 2 from J, leaving 11 bases between them. Here the CDR3 DNA reads TGTGCCAGCAGCTTGGGACGGGAAACCAACTATGGCTACACCTTC. It codes for CASSLGRETNYGYTF.

This clone appeared a single time. The chain links TRBV21-1 to TRBJ2-7; the table's D call, TRBD2, has no DNA check behind it. TRBV21-1 is reported as a pseudogene. The CDR3 spans 15 residues. The CDR3: CASSKGGGSLYEQYF. CDR3 bases: TGTGCCAGCAGCAAAGGTGGGGGGTCCCTCTACGAGCAGTACTTC.

This rearrangement joins TRBV9 to TRBJ1-3; D is uncertain. The CDR3 extends over 16 amino acids. Germline CDR1 SGDLS, CDR2 YYNGEE. V was pared by 0 bases and J by 0 bases, with 10 bases between. The CDR3 coding sequence is TGTGCCAGCAGCGTAGAAGTGAGGAGCTCTGGAAACACCATATATTTT. Protein product: CASSVEVRSSGNTIYF.